Below, one T cell receptor (beta chain) is given with its context. The sample originates from a study of T cells after somatic rescue of genetic block. Using immunoSEQ multiplex PCR, the repertoire was profiled, and TCRdb retains in-frame clones only, with some absent. This table holds more than 9,500 clones, about 71% found once. Germline V lookup: CDR1 ENHRY, CDR2 SYGVKD. Trimming shortened V by 7 bases and J by 3 bases, and 10 bases separated the two germline ends. This CDR3 spans 13 amino acids. Material for sequencing was peripheral blood mononuclear cells (PBMCs). This receptor was taken from a boy aged 10-17 years. The rearrangement uses TRBV10-3 and TRBJ1-5; D uncertain. Here the CDR3 reads CAITDGINQPQHF. The DNA of the CDR3 is TGTGCCATCACGGACGGCATCAATCAGCCCCAGCATTTT.